A selection of T cell receptor beta chains follows, all from one sample in a study of shared clonotypes between healthy human individuals. This table comes from immunoSEQ multiplex PCR, and its TCRdb copy is limited to in-frame clones, with some not included. The sample includes some 2,000,000 clones, about 95% seen only once; the top ten take roughly 1.1%. The specimen sequenced was naive CD8+ T cells sorted from blood. The source of these receptors is a man younger than 35 in good health. CDR3s include the opening cysteine and the closing phenylalanine or tryptophan. D genes are given only for firm matches. A clone size is listed for some rows: how often the clone was seen (once, few, many), or a class if it is expanded.

V gene	J gene	D gene	clone size	CDR3 protein	CDR3 DNA
TRBV11-2	TRBJ2-7	TRBD1	NA	CASRKSDGTGLDEQYF	TGTGCCAGCAGAAAGTCGGACGGGACAGGTCTGGACGAGCAGTACTTC
TRBV7-9	TRBJ1-1	NA	NA	CASSLGGGNTEAFF	TGTGCCAGCAGCTTAGGTGGGGGGAACACTGAAGCTTTCTTT
TRBV5-6	TRBJ2-7	TRBD2	once	CASSLNLEREDYEQYF	TGTGCCAGCAGCTTGAACTTAGAGCGGGAGGACTACGAGCAGTACTTC
TRBV7-9	TRBJ1-1	NA	NA	CASSLEVAGAFF	TGTGCCAGCAGCTTAGAGGTAGCGGGAGCTTTCTTT
TRBV19	TRBJ2-7	TRBD1	NA	CASGTALNYEQYF	TGTGCCAGCGGGACAGCGCTCAACTACGAGCAGTACTTC
TRBV2	TRBJ2-7	NA	NA	CASTGTAYEQYF	TGTGCCAGCACCGGGACTGCCTACGAGCAGTACTTC
TRBV5-4	TRBJ1-2	TRBD1	NA	CASSGDSSYGYTF	TGTGCCAGCAGCGGGGACAGCTCCTATGGCTACACCTTC
TRBV5-5	TRBJ2-7	NA	once	CASSLGSGTLRPYEQYF	TGTGCCAGCAGCTTGGGATCAGGGACTTTGAGGCCCTACGAGCAGTACTTC
TRBV6-5	TRBJ2-5	TRBD2	once	CASSYSLGLLETQYF	TGTGCCAGCAGTTACTCCTTGGGACTATTAGAGACCCAGTACTTC
TRBV6-1	TRBJ2-5	NA	NA	CASSEAVGGLAETQYF	TGTGCCAGCAGTGAAGCGGTAGGGGGATTGGCAGAGACCCAGTACTTC
TRBV6-5	TRBJ2-7	TRBD2	NA	CASRPLAGPRYEQYF	TGTGCCAGCAGACCACTAGCGGGACCCCGCTACGAGCAGTACTTC
TRBV9	TRBJ1-1	NA	NA	CASSVDGVNTEAFF	TGTGCCAGCAGCGTTGACGGAGTGAACACTGAAGCTTTCTTT
TRBV7-8	TRBJ2-7	TRBD2	once	CASSLVGGTSGFYEQYF	TGTGCCAGCAGCTTAGTTGGCGGGACTAGCGGCTTCTACGAGCAGTACTTC
TRBV5-6	TRBJ2-7	TRBD2	NA	CASTAGGGHEQYF	TGTGCCAGCACGGCGGGAGGGGGGCACGAGCAGTACTTC
TRBV30	TRBJ2-5	TRBD2	NA	CAWSVLAGVQETQYF	TGTGCCTGGAGTGTACTAGCGGGAGTCCAAGAGACCCAGTACTTC
TRBV7-8	TRBJ2-3	TRBD2	NA	CASSSGLAGVTDTQYF	TGTGCCAGCAGCTCCGGACTAGCGGGAGTCACAGATACGCAGTATTTT
TRBV5-5	TRBJ1-1	NA	NA	CASSLDSSWNTEAFF	TGTGCCAGCAGCTTGGATTCTTCTTGGAACACTGAAGCTTTCTTT
TRBV5-1	TRBJ2-7	NA	NA	CASSAKGTSSYEQYF	TGCGCCAGCAGCGCTAAGGGCACCTCCTCCTACGAGCAGTACTTC
TRBV11-2	TRBJ2-1	NA	NA	CASSFEPPRPNEQFF	TGTGCCAGCAGCTTCGAACCCCCGAGACCGAATGAGCAGTTCTTC
TRBV6-4	TRBJ1-5	NA	NA	CASSDSKGRPGANSNQPQHF	TGTGCCAGCAGTGACTCGAAAGGACGCCCCGGGGCGAATAGCAATCAGCCCCAGCATTTT
TRBV27	TRBJ2-7	NA	NA	CASSLIGETYEQYF	TGTGCCAGCAGTTTAATTGGGGAAACCTACGAGCAGTACTTC
TRBV11-2	TRBJ1-2	NA	NA	CASSPDQGGYTF	TGTGCCAGCAGTCCCGATCAGGGTGGCTACACCTTC
TRBV4-1	TRBJ1-6	NA	NA	CASSHLNSPLHF	TGCGCCAGCAGCCACCTTAATTCACCCCTCCACTTT
TRBV6-6	TRBJ2-3	TRBD2	NA	CASSYSPSGGTDTQYF	TGTGCCAGCAGTTACTCGCCTAGCGGGGGCACAGATACGCAGTATTTT
TRBV5-5	TRBJ1-5	NA	NA	CASSPQEGYSNQPQHF	TGTGCCAGCAGCCCCCAGGAGGGTTATAGCAATCAGCCCCAGCATTTT
TRBV9	TRBJ2-5	NA	NA	CASSGTMSETQYF	TGTGCCAGCAGCGGCACAATGTCGGAGACCCAGTACTTC
TRBV2	TRBJ1-1	NA	NA	CATFEAFF	TGTGCCACCTTTGAAGCTTTCTTT
TRBV4-1	TRBJ2-5	NA	NA	CASSQVITETQYF	TGCGCCAGCAGCCAAGTAATTACCGAGACCCAGTACTTC
TRBV2	TRBJ2-1	NA	NA	CASSAKGRYNEQFF	TGTGCCAGCAGTGCAAAGGGACGCTACAATGAGCAGTTCTTC
TRBV7-9	TRBJ2-7	TRBD1	NA	CASSQEVRGTGDEQYF	TGCGCCAGCAGCCAAGAGGTTCGAGGGACAGGGGACGAGCAGTACTTC
TRBV30	TRBJ2-2	TRBD2	NA	CAWRDLVRGGPVGELFF	TGTGCCTGGAGGGACCTTGTGCGGGGGGGCCCAGTCGGGGAGCTGTTTTTT
TRBV4-3	TRBJ1-4	TRBD1	NA	CASSQEEGDSEDEKLFF	TGCGCCAGCAGCCAAGAAGAGGGGGACAGTGAGGATGAAAAACTGTTTTTT
TRBV28	TRBJ1-4	NA	NA	CASSSVAGNVWGKYEKLFF	TGTGCCAGCAGTTCCGTAGCAGGGAATGTTTGGGGAAAATATGAAAAACTGTTTTTT
TRBV15	TRBJ1-5	NA	NA	CATSGTKDNQPQHF	TGTGCCACCAGCGGTACTAAGGATAATCAGCCCCAGCATTTT
TRBV28	TRBJ2-7	NA	NA	CASSAPRDTLYEQYF	TGTGCCAGCAGCGCTCCCCGAGACACCCTCTACGAGCAGTACTTC